What follows are 17 T cell receptor beta chains derived from one specimen sequenced in a study of blood T cell repertoires in COVID-19. Produced via immunoSEQ multiplex PCR; TCRdb's table is partial and in-frame only. The table includes fewer than 150,000 clones, under 85% detected once. Sequencing was carried out using PBMCs or T cells enriched from blood (not recorded which). These TCRs come from a woman between 18 and 30 years old who had been exposed to COVID-19.

The chain has TRBV4-1 and TRBJ1-6, with TRBD1 as a possible D gene (6 bases). CDR1 and CDR2 from the germline V gene are MGHRA and YSYEKL. This CDR3 has 20 residues. Trimming took off 2 bases at V and 7 bases at J, with 27 bases between the two ends. The CDR3 protein is CASSQSPGTRTRVGNSPLHF. CDR3 in DNA: TGCGCCAGCAGCCAATCCCCCGGGACACGGACTAGAGTGGGCAATTCACCCCTCCACTTT.

This chain joins TRBV19 and TRBJ2-7; a weak D match, TRBD1 (5 bases). Germline V gene data show CDR1 as LNHDA and CDR2 as SQIVND (reference sequence). The germline V and J ends were trimmed by 2 bases and 5 bases, with 16 bases remaining between them. This CDR3 region has 15 residues. The CDR3 DNA reads as TGTGCCAGTAGTATAAAAGGGGTCAGAAACCACGAGCAGTACTTC. The encoded protein is CASSIKGVRNHEQYF.

This chain uses TRBV5-4 with TRBJ1-6, with D perhaps TRBD1 (6 bases). Germline CDR1 is SGHNT and CDR2 is YYREEE (reference sequence). V gave up 2 bases and J gave up 4 bases, with 13 bases separating them. This CDR3 spans 16 amino acids. For the CDR3, the DNA is TGTGCCAGCAGCTTCATAGACAGGAGATATAATTCACCCCTCCACTTT. This translates into CASSFIDRRYNSPLHF.

This clone was counted once. This chain links TRBV19 with TRBJ2-7; a weak D match, TRBD1 (5 bases). CDR3 length equals 15 residues. Between the trimmed V and J ends, which lost 4 bases and 2 bases, there was a span of 15 bases. Germline V gene data show CDR1 as LNHDA and CDR2 as SQIVND (reference sequence). The CDR3 spells CASSTAPGQTYEQYF. CDR3 coding DNA: TGTGCCAGTAGTACGGCCCCAGGGCAGACCTACGAGCAGTACTTC.

The sample holds one count of this clone. The chain couples TRBV6-5 to TRBJ1-1; 9 bases line up with TRBD1. The CDR3 is made up of 14 amino acids. The V gene's germline CDR1 is MNHEY and CDR2 SVGAGI. V trimming: 5 bases; J trimming: 5 bases; junction bases outside the gene matches: 6. The CDR3: CASSTTGGQTEAFF. In nucleotides, the CDR3 is TGTGCCAGCAGTACAACAGGGGGCCAAACTGAAGCTTTCTTT.

The sample holds one count of this clone. The rearrangement links TRBV11-2 to TRBJ2-7; maybe TRBD1 (7 bases). The V gene's germline CDR1 is SGHAT and CDR2 FQNNGV. The CDR3 has 15 residues. V gave up 5 bases and J gave up 4 bases, with 18 bases separating them. The CDR3 is CASSVGGGGRYEQYF. The DNA for the CDR3 is TGTGCCAGCAGCGTCGGTGGAGGGGGCAGGTACGAGCAGTACTTC.

V gene TRBV28 combines with J gene TRBJ1-2; D gene ambiguous. V lost 3 bases to trimming and J lost 7 bases, with 15 bases between them. The CDR3 has 14 residues. Germline lookup yields CDR1 MDHEN and CDR2 SYDVKM. CDR3 amino acids: CASSFQYTRTGYTF. CDR3 in DNA: TGTGCCAGCAGTTTCCAATACACTAGGACTGGCTACACCTTC.

The chain recombines TRBV5-5 with TRBJ2-3; a weak D match, TRBD1 (6 bases). Germline lookup yields CDR1 SGHKS and CDR2 YYEKEE (reference sequence). Trimming cost V 1 base and J 4 bases, with 10 bases left between them. The CDR3 is 14 residues long. The DNA of the CDR3 is TGTGCCAGCAGCTTGCGCAGGGGCGCAGATACGCAGTATTTT. It codes for CASSLRRGADTQYF.

The chain has TRBV28 and TRBJ2-7; the D gene is possibly TRBD1 (5 bases). With 7 bases removed from V and 2 bases from J, the gap between germline ends came to 18 bases. Germline lookup yields CDR1 MDHEN and CDR2 SYDVKM. This CDR3 spans 15 amino acids. The CDR3 loop is CASKLGKGETYEQYF. CDR3 sequence (DNA): TGTGCCAGCAAGTTGGGGAAAGGGGAAACCTACGAGCAGTACTTC.

The V and J genes are TRBV6-5 and TRBJ2-7; 11 nucleotides agree with TRBD2. The CDR3 consists of 16 residues. Per germline, CDR1 MNHEY and CDR2 SVGAGI. Trimming cost V 0 bases and J 4 bases; bases outside gene matches: 5. Here the CDR3 reads CASSYSIASGRYEQYF. The CDR3 DNA is TGTGCCAGCAGTTACTCGATTGCTAGCGGGAGGTACGAGCAGTACTTC.

The chain couples TRBV5-8 to TRBJ1-5; the D gene is possibly TRBD1 (5 bases). V gave up 5 bases and J gave up 4 bases, with 7 bases separating them. The CDR3 covers 12 residues. The germline gives CDR1 SGHTS, CDR2 YDEGEE. The CDR3 sequence: CASREGNQPQHF. The CDR3 nucleotides read TGTGCCAGCAGGGAGGGGAATCAGCCCCAGCATTTT.

The rearrangement uses TRBV5-1 and TRBJ2-5, with TRBD2 identical over 11 bases. CDR3 length: 14 amino acids. The V segment lost 7 bases and the J segment 1 base; nucleotides outside the gene matches: 3. Germline V gene data show CDR1 as SGHRS and CDR2 as YFSETQ. The CDR3 protein is CASGTSGRQETQYF. The CDR3 DNA reads TGCGCCAGCGGGACTAGCGGACGCCAAGAGACCCAGTACTTC.

The chain is built from TRBV7-3 and TRBJ2-3; TRBD2 aligns across 8 bases. Germline V gives CDR1 SGHTA, CDR2 FQGTGA. Germline trimming cut 5 bases from V and 13 bases from J; bases unmatched to any gene: 11. The CDR3 is 13 amino acids. The CDR3 region is CASSDRPGLEEYF. For the CDR3, the DNA is TGTGCCAGCAGCGACCGCCCGGGACTAGAAGAGTATTTT. The whole variable domain, remainder taken from reference TRBV7-3 and TRBJ2-3, is GAGVSQTPSNKVTEKGKYVELRCDPISGHTALYWYRQSLGQGPEFLIYFQGTGAADDSGLPNDRFFAVRPEGSVSTLKIQRTERGDSAVYLCASSDRPGLEEYFGPGTRLTVL.

V is TRBV5-4 and J is TRBJ1-1, with a possible D match to TRBD1 (6 bases). The CDR3 contains 16 residues. V dropped 1 base and J dropped 1 base, with 14 bases sitting between them. CDR1 is SGHNT, CDR2 YYREEE, per germline (reference sequence). The CDR3, as DNA: TGTGCCAGCAGCTTGTTCGCCACAGGGAAGAACACTGAAGCTTTCTTT. This sequence encodes CASSLFATGKNTEAFF.

This chain connects TRBV5-4 to TRBJ2-7, with TRBD1 matching over 7 bases. The V gene end was trimmed by 0 bases and the J gene end by 6 bases; junction bases not matched to a gene: 6. From germline, CDR1 is SGHNT and CDR2 YYREEE (reference sequence). CDR3 size: 14 residues. For the CDR3, the DNA is TGTGCCAGCAGCTTGGGCCAGGGGGTCGCCGAGCAGTACTTC. It encodes CASSLGQGVAEQYF.

The chain carries TRBV19 and TRBJ2-1, with TRBD2 matching 13 bases. In germline, CDR1 is LNHDA, CDR2 SQIVND (reference sequence). This CDR3 has 18 residues. After removal of 5 bases from V and 0 bases from J, the junction contained 7 bases not matched to a gene. The CDR3 sequence: CASSGTSGRGPSYNEQFF. CDR3 bases: TGTGCCAGTAGTGGAACTAGCGGGAGGGGACCCTCCTACAATGAGCAGTTCTTC. The full variable domain, completed using reference TRBV19 and TRBJ2-1, is DGGITQSPKYLFRKEGQNVTLSCEQNLNHDAMYWYRQDPGQGLRLIYYSQIVNDFQKGDIAEGYSVSREKKESFPLTVTSAQKNPTAFYLCASSGTSGRGPSYNEQFFGPGTRLTVL.

The V and J genes are TRBV3-1 (or the pseudogene TRBV3-2) and TRBJ2-6; D ambiguous. There are 13 residues in the CDR3. Germline V gene data show CDR1 as LGHDT and CDR2 as YNNKEL (reference sequence). Trimming removed 4 bases at V and 3 bases at J, with 4 bases between. CDR3 coding DNA: TGTGCCAGCAGCCTCCTTGGGGCCAACGTCCTGACTTTC. Translation gives CASSLLGANVLTF.